The rows below give T cell receptor beta chains drawn from one sample of a study of human T cells and chemical hapten exposure. MiXCR was run by TCRdb on the RACE reads, yielding one entry per CDR3 protein. The sample contains some 80,000 distinct CDR3 sequences, 10% of which appear only once. Source: whole blood, taken in connection with sensitization to the hapten diphenylcyclopropenone (DPC). The receptor source for this set is a woman in her 30s with alopecia areata. Some clones in this sample may be carry-over from other donors' samples. CDR3s include the opening cysteine and the closing phenylalanine or tryptophan. Each record gives: D gene, CDR3 length, V gene, clone size, J gene, CDR3 protein, CDR3 DNA. D genes are given only for firm matches. Only part of the rows carry a size: once, few, many, or a class if the clone is expanded.

.	15	TRBV7-2	many	TRBJ2-7	CASSHRAGSSYEQYF	TGTGCCAGCAGCCACAGGGCGGGAAGCTCCTACGAGCAGTACTTC
TRBD1	13	TRBV6-6	many	TRBJ2-7	CATSRDRGYEQYF	TGTGCCACTTCCCGGGACAGGGGTTACGAGCAGTACTTC
.	13	TRBV23-1	few	TRBJ2-5	CASSQSQPETQYF	TGCGCCAGCAGTCAATCACAACCCGAGACCCAGTACTTC
.	13	TRBV27	.	TRBJ1-2	CASSLGTNYGYTF	TGTGCCAGCAGTTTGGGTACTAACTATGGCTACACCTTC
.	13	TRBV6-5	.	TRBJ2-5	CASSYGSGQTQYF	TGTGCCAGCAGTTACGGTTCCGGGCAGACCCAGTACTTC
.	17	TRBV21-1	.	TRBJ1-1	CASSKPQGVFLNTEAFF	TGTGCCAGCAGCAAACCCCAGGGTGTCTTTCTGAACACTGAAGCTTTCTTT
.	13	TRBV5-1	many	TRBJ1-1	CASSPEWNTEAFF	TGCGCCAGCAGCCCGGAGTGGAACACTGAAGCTTTCTTT
.	16	TRBV5-1	.	TRBJ2-6	CASSLRGLPGANVLTF	TGCGCCAGCAGCTTACGGGGTCTACCCGGGGCCAACGTCCTGACTTTC
.	13	TRBV29-1	.	TRBJ2-7	CSVDRGGGYEQYF	TGCAGCGTTGATCGGGGTGGGGGCTACGAGCAGTACTTC
.	15	TRBV5-6	.	TRBJ2-7	CASSLGTLQSYEQYF	TGTGCCAGCAGCTTAGGGACACTACAATCCTACGAGCAGTACTTC
.	13	TRBV3-1	.	TRBJ2-1	CASSQKANNEQFF	TGTGCCAGCAGCCAGAAGGCAAACAATGAGCAGTTCTTC
.	15	TRBV5-1	.	TRBJ2-2	CASSLAGTNTGELFF	TGCGCCAGCAGCTTGGCCGGGACGAACACCGGGGAGCTGTTTTTT
.	13	TRBV20-1	many	TRBJ2-7	CSARGPHSYEQYF	TGCAGTGCTAGAGGTCCGCACTCCTACGAGCAGTACTTC
TRBD1	15	TRBV18	many	TRBJ1-2	CASSPVTGGKHGYTF	TGTGCCAGCTCACCTGTGACAGGGGGCAAACATGGCTACACCTTC
.	13	TRBV29-1	few	TRBJ2-2	CSVESQNTGELFF	TGCAGCGTTGAATCCCAGAACACCGGGGAGCTGTTTTTT
.	14	TRBV28	.	TRBJ1-1	CASSSWGSNTEAFF	TGTGCCAGCAGTTCGTGGGGCTCGAACACTGAAGCTTTCTTT
TRBD1	14	TRBV5-6	many	TRBJ2-7	CASSSLTGTYEQYF	TGTGCCAGCAGCTCGTTGACAGGGACGTACGAGCAGTACTTC
.	13	TRBV4-3	many	TRBJ2-3	CASSQDGGDTQYF	TGCGCCAGCAGCCAAGATGGAGGAGATACGCAGTATTTT
TRBD1	14	TRBV18	few	TRBJ1-5	CASSPTGLEQPQHF	TGTGCCAGCTCACCGACAGGGCTGGAACAGCCCCAGCATTTT
.	12	TRBV30	few	TRBJ2-5	CAWSLTQETQYF	TGTGCCTGGAGTCTCACCCAAGAGACCCAGTACTTC
.	13	TRBV20-1	many	TRBJ1-1	CSARDSLNTEAFF	TGCAGTGCTAGAGATTCCCTTAACACTGAAGCTTTCTTT
.	10	TRBV29-1	.	TRBJ1-1	CSVLDTEAFF	TGCAGCGTCCTGGACACTGAAGCTTTCTTT
.	14	TRBV5-1	many	TRBJ2-3	CASNIAGGADTQYF	TGCGCCAGCAACATTGCCGGGGGTGCAGATACGCAGTATTTT
.	14	TRBV12-3/TRBV12-4	many	TRBJ1-1	CASTEQAMNTEAFF	TGTGCCAGCACCGAACAGGCAATGAACACTGAAGCTTTCTTT
TRBD1	16	TRBV15	many	TRBJ1-5	CATSRATGQGYQPQHF	TGTGCCACCAGCAGAGCTACGGGACAGGGGTACCAGCCCCAGCATTTT
TRBD2	13	TRBV29-1	.	TRBJ2-1	CSAEGGGAWEQFF	TGCAGCGCCGAAGGCGGGGGGGCCTGGGAGCAGTTCTTC
.	13	TRBV19	.	TRBJ1-5	CASSRVPPGPQHF	TGTGCCAGTAGTAGAGTCCCTCCGGGGCCCCAGCATTTT
TRBD1	15	TRBV6-5	many	TRBJ1-4	CASSSGQSGNEKLFF	TGTGCCAGCAGTTCGGGACAGTCTGGTAATGAAAAACTGTTTTTT
.	14	TRBV7-8	.	TRBJ1-5	CASRENIPGQPQHF	TGTGCCAGCAGAGAAAACATCCCGGGCCAGCCCCAGCATTTT
.	15	TRBV20-1	few	TRBJ2-1	CSASGAGLYYNEQFF	TGCAGTGCCTCAGGTGCGGGTCTCTACTACAATGAGCAGTTCTTC
.	13	TRBV24-1	many	TRBJ2-5	CATSDPARETQYF	TGTGCCACCAGTGATCCGGCCAGAGAGACCCAGTACTTC
.	18	TRBV3-1	.	TRBJ1-3	CASSPRTGGTGSGNTIYF	TGTGCCAGCAGCCCAAGGACCGGGGGGACTGGGTCTGGAAACACCATATATTTT
.	13	TRBV6-6	many	TRBJ1-5	CASSPSQNQPQHF	TGTGCCAGCAGTCCAAGTCAAAATCAGCCCCAGCATTTT
.	12	TRBV6-5	many	TRBJ1-2	CASRRGDYGYTF	TGTGCCAGCAGGAGGGGGGACTATGGCTACACCTTC
.	13	TRBV25-1	many	TRBJ1-1	CASSPHGPPLAFF	TGTGCCAGCAGTCCCCATGGACCACCGCTAGCTTTCTTT
.	17	TRBV19	many	TRBJ2-7	CASSNRQALRRHYEQYF	TGTGCCAGTAGTAATCGGCAAGCCCTGCGGAGGCACTACGAGCAGTACTTC
.	16	TRBV5-1	many	TRBJ1-3	CASSLGLDRTVDTIYF	TGCGCCAGCAGCTTGGGTTTAGACAGAACCGTGGACACCATATATTTT
.	14	TRBV20-1	few	TRBJ2-7	CSARRAITSYEQYF	TGCAGTGCTAGAAGGGCCATTACCTCCTACGAGCAGTACTTC
TRBD2	16	TRBV28	few	TRBJ2-7	CASSLSTTGGFYEQYF	TGTGCCAGCAGTTTATCCACAACGGGAGGATTTTACGAGCAGTACTTC
.	16	TRBV5-4	many	TRBJ2-6	CASSLLTSSGANVLTF	TGTGCCAGCAGCTTGCTCACGTCGTCAGGGGCCAACGTCCTGACTTTC
.	14	TRBV13	many	TRBJ2-1	CASSLGRDYNEQFF	TGTGCCAGCAGCTTAGGCCGGGACTACAATGAGCAGTTCTTC
.	13	TRBV2	few	TRBJ2-3	CASTKLWADTQYF	TGTGCCAGCACCAAGCTCTGGGCAGATACGCAGTATTTT
.	14	TRBV3-2	.	TRBJ2-7	CASSGSVGYREQYF	TGTGCCAGCAGCGGGTCTGTTGGGTATCGGGAGCAGTACTTC
.	18	TRBV6-2/TRBV6-3	many	TRBJ1-1	CASSYVEHGNPMNTEAFF	TGTGCCAGCAGTTACGTGGAACACGGCAACCCAATGAACACTGAAGCTTTCTTT
TRBD1	15	TRBV7-9	few	TRBJ2-7	CASSPTGQGTYEQYF	TGTGCCAGCAGCCCAACGGGACAGGGGACCTACGAGCAGTACTTC
.	17	TRBV7-2	.	TRBJ2-1	CASSLGLWASAHNEQFF	TGTGCCAGCAGCTTGGGGCTATGGGCTAGCGCTCACAATGAGCAGTTCTTC
.	14	TRBV28	many	TRBJ2-3	CAANSAQGTDTQYF	TGTGCCGCGAACAGCGCCCAGGGCACAGATACGCAGTATTTT
.	13	TRBV19	many	TRBJ1-4	CAAGKATNEKLFF	TGTGCCGCTGGAAAGGCAACTAATGAAAAACTGTTTTTT